This T cell receptor (beta chain) was identified in a study of cytomegalovirus exposure and HLA in healthy donors. A note on this clone: Its cognate antigen is unknown.

Study-level results: Association of fewer than 20,000 TCR beta sequences with HLA alleles was found at 0.05 false discovery rate in a later analysis. Investigators reported over 150 TCR beta chains as tied to cytomegalovirus. The Asian-associated ancestry cluster reportedly had fewer N-insertions than the approximately 610-donor mean in a later analysis. Roughly uniform sequencing depth across donors was assumed, possibly incorrectly.

The V end lost 6 bases, the J end lost 4 bases, and 25 bases lay between the germline ends. The CDR3 totals 17 residues. Per germline, CDR1 SQVTM and CDR2 ANQGSEA. The PCR made use of 60 Vbeta and 13 Jbeta primers. Repertoires were generated with immunoSEQ multiplex PCR, while TCRdb's copy carries only in-frame clones and drops some. The sample yields roughly 160,000 clones, about four fifths seen once. This clonotype was obtained from a woman aged 25 to 39 in good health and CMV-seropositive. Material: PBMCs. The chain links TRBV29-1 to TRBJ2-1; a possible D gene is TRBD1 (6 bases). In DNA, the CDR3 is TGCAGCGTCGAAAAGATAGGGGGAGTCGAAGGGTACAATGAGCAGTTCTTC. It specifies CSVEKIGGVEGYNEQFF.